These 29 T cell receptor beta chains were all obtained from the same sample, sequenced in a study of cytomegalovirus exposure and HLA in healthy donors. The PCR employed 60 Vbeta primers together with 13 Jbeta primers. The repertoire was sequenced with immunoSEQ multiplex PCR; TCRdb's copy has only in-frame clones and lacks some. The sample lists about 170,000 clones, approximately 80% seen once, with approximately 2.1% in the top ten. Material for sequencing was PBMCs. These receptors all come from a woman in her forties or fifties in good health and CMV-seronegative.

This clone was found once. A read error may produce the germline difference seen at one junction end. The CDR3 loop reads CASSPGQGSSYEQYF. In nucleotides, the CDR3 is TGTGCTAGCAGCCCAGGACAGGGAAGCTCCTACGAGCAGTACTTC. The V and J genes are TRBV7-7 and TRBJ2-5; 8 bases align to TRBD1. TRBJ2-7 explains the end of the DNA better; the J call may be wrong. The CDR3 extends over 15 amino acids. Looked up from germline, CDR1 is SSHAT and CDR2 is FNYEAQ (reference sequence).

V and J are TRBV30 and TRBJ1-5; D call uncertain. The CDR3 length is 13 residues. The V end was cut by 2 bases, the J end by 2 bases, with 7 bases between. Germline V lookup: CDR1 GTSNPN, CDR2 SVGIG (reference sequence). The CDR3 is CAWSSIGNQPQHF. The CDR3 bases are TGTGCCTGGAGTTCCATTGGCAATCAGCCCCAGCATTTT.

The V and J genes are TRBV25-1 and TRBJ2-7, with D possibly matching TRBD1 (6 bases). V was cut by 2 bases and J by 7 bases, with 6 bases left in between. The CDR3 covers 11 residues. From germline, CDR1 is MGHDK and CDR2 SYGVNS. CDR3 in DNA: TGTGCCAGCAGTGAAGGACAGGAGCAGTACTTC. It specifies CASSEGQEQYF.

V and J are TRBV27 and TRBJ1-1; D is undetermined. V lost 5 bases to trimming and J lost 4 bases, with 14 bases between them. The germline CDR1 and CDR2 sequences are MNHEY and SMNVEV (reference sequence). The CDR3 extends over 14 amino acids. This chain's CDR3 is CASSPSGGFTEAFF. DNA of the CDR3: TGTGCCAGCAGTCCATCCGGAGGGTTCACTGAAGCTTTCTTT.

The chain carries TRBV6-6 and TRBJ1-4; TRBD1 agrees at 7 bases. Trimming took 5 bases from V and 10 from J; bases not matched to a gene: 10. Germline V CDR1 and CDR2: MNHNY, SVGAGI (reference sequence). This CDR3 has 14 amino acids. The CDR3 sequence: CASSIQGMGGKLFF. The CDR3 DNA sequence: TGTGCCAGCAGTATACAGGGGATGGGGGGAAAACTGTTTTTT.

The chain employs TRBV5-1 and TRBJ2-7; D unresolved. Germline lookup yields CDR1 SGHRS and CDR2 YFSETQ. With 4 bases removed from V and 2 bases from J, the gap between germline ends came to 13 bases. CDR3 size: 14 residues. CDR3 amino acids: CASSPDGGAYEQYF. CDR3 nucleotides: TGCGCCAGCAGCCCCGACGGCGGAGCCTACGAGCAGTACTTC.

In its sample, this clone was seen a few times. This chain connects TRBV28 to TRBJ2-7; no clear D. Germline loops: CDR1 MDHEN, CDR2 SYDVKM. Trimming removed 6 bases from V and 1 base from J, with 16 bases in between. This CDR3 spans 15 amino acids. CDR3: CASRLRISESYEQYF. The CDR3 DNA reads TGTGCCAGCAGGTTGCGGATCAGCGAGTCCTACGAGCAGTACTTC.

This sequence joins TRBV7-2 and TRBJ2-1; TRBD2 aligns across 9 bases. With V trimmed by 4 bases and J by 6 bases, 4 bases remained unmatched. Germline V gene lookup returns CDR1 SGHTA and CDR2 FQGNSA. The CDR3 is 14 amino acids. The CDR3 region is CASSSSGGPNEQFF. As DNA, the CDR3 is TGTGCCAGCAGCTCAAGCGGGGGGCCCAATGAGCAGTTCTTC.

This clone was picked up one time. The rearrangement joins TRBV28 to TRBJ2-6, with TRBD1 identical over 9 bases. Germline CDR1 MDHEN, CDR2 SYDVKM. The J segment lost 1 base and the V segment lost 6 bases, leaving 4 bases of the junction unmatched. The CDR3 spans 16 residues. DNA for the CDR3: TGTGCCAGCAGGGAGACAGGGGGGTCTGGGGCCAACGTCCTGACTTTC. The encoded protein is CASRETGGSGANVLTF.

The J gene is TRBJ2-5, the V gene TRBV2; 8 nucleotides align to TRBD1. The J call may be incorrect, as the DNA end agrees better with TRBJ2-7. Germline values: CDR1 SNHLY, CDR2 FYNNEI. The CDR3 sequence is 14 residues long. In DNA form, the CDR3 reads TGTGCCAGCAGTGTTGAGAGACAGGGGCACGAGCAGTACTTC. As protein: CASSVERQGHEQYF.

CDR3 loop: CASSLGLAGRGGEQFF. CDR3 nucleotide sequence: TGTGCCAGCAGCCTGGGACTAGCGGGGAGGGGAGGTGAGCAGTTCTTC. This chain joins TRBV14 and TRBJ2-1, with 13 positions matching TRBD2. Germline CDR1 is SGHDN and CDR2 is FVKESK. The length of the CDR3 is 16 residues. V lost 4 bases to trimming and J lost 9 bases; unmatched junction nucleotides: 9. Using reference TRBV14 and TRBJ2-1 for the parts outside the CDR3, the full variable domain is EAGVTQFPSHSVIEKGQTVTLRCDPISGHDNLYWYRRVMGKEIKFLLHFVKESKQDESGMPNNRFLAERTGGTYSTLKVQPAELEDSGVYFCASSLGLAGRGGEQFFGPGTRLTVL.

The chain is built from TRBV29-1 and TRBJ1-4, with a tentative D call TRBD1 (5 bases). Trimming pared 3 bases from V and 7 bases from J, leaving 12 bases between. Germline CDR1 is SQVTM and CDR2 is ANQGSEA. The CDR3 is 13 residues long. CDR3 DNA: TGCAGCGTTGAGGGACCCGGGGGTGAAAAACTGTTTTTT. Translation gives CSVEGPGGEKLFF.

V usage is TRBV4-3 and J usage is TRBJ2-2; D not certain. Between the trimmed V and J ends, which lost 5 bases and 7 bases, there was a span of 17 bases. This CDR3 region has 15 residues. Germline CDR1 and CDR2: LGHNA and YSLEER. The chain's CDR3 is CASSKSDPTFGELFF. CDR3 nucleotides: TGCGCCAGCAGCAAAAGCGACCCCACCTTCGGGGAGCTGTTTTTT.

The gene calls are TRBV6-5 and TRBJ1-5; weak D call: TRBD1 (5 bases). CDR3 length: 14 amino acids. The germline V gene encodes CDR1 MNHEY and CDR2 SVGAGI. V gave up 2 bases and J gave up 7 bases, with 12 bases separating them. CDR3 in DNA: TGTGCCAGCAGTTACGGTCAGGGCTTGCAGCCCCAGCATTTT. This encodes CASSYGQGLQPQHF.

This chain connects TRBV7-4 to TRBJ2-3, with 12 nucleotides matching TRBD2. The length of the CDR3 is 19 residues. V lost 1 base and J lost 5; bases outside the gene matches: 13. Germline CDR1 reads SGHVT; CDR2 reads SQSDAQ. CDR3 DNA sequence: TGTGCCAGCAGCTTAGTTAGGCCGCTAGCGGGGGGGCCGGGAGATACGCAGTATTTT. It codes for CASSLVRPLAGGPGDTQYF.

V and J are TRBV28 and TRBJ2-7; the match to TRBD2 covers 8 bases. J was trimmed by 6 bases and V by 6 bases; bases with no gene match: 7. From germline, CDR1 is MDHEN and CDR2 SYDVKM. The CDR3 runs 13 residues. The CDR3 DNA reads as TGTGCCAGCAGCAAGCACGGGGGGGGCGAGCAGTACTTC. It is translated as CASSKHGGGEQYF. Full variable domain (outside the CDR3, taken from reference TRBV28 and TRBJ2-7): DVKVTQSSRYLVKRTGEKVFLECVQDMDHENMFWYRQDPGLGLRLIYFSYDVKMKEKGDIPEGYSVSREKKERFSLILESASTNQTSMYLCASSKHGGGEQYFGPGTRLTVT.

The chain has TRBV30 and TRBJ2-5, with D uncertain. The length of the CDR3 is 14 residues. V gave up 4 bases and J gave up 7 bases, with 19 bases separating them. Germline CDR1 reads GTSNPN; CDR2 reads SVGIG (reference sequence). CDR3 nucleotides: TGTGCCTGGACCTCAGACCCGTTTTCGGGGACCCAGTACTTC. Its translation is CAWTSDPFSGTQYF.

Concerning this clone: A read error may produce the germline difference seen at one junction end. The chain couples TRBV7-9 to TRBJ1-2, with 7 bases aligning to TRBD1. CDR3 length: 14 residues. Germline V gene data show CDR1 as SEHNR and CDR2 as FQNEAQ (reference sequence). CDR3 sequence: CSSSSGQAVVGYTF. CDR3 DNA sequence: TGTTCCAGCAGCTCCGGACAGGCTGTGGTTGGCTACACCTTC. The complete variable domain, with remaining parts taken from reference TRBV7-9 and TRBJ1-2, reads DTGVSQNPRHKITKRGQNVTFRCDPISEHNRLYWYRQTLGQGPEFLTYFQNEAQLEKSRLLSDRFSAERPKGSFSTLEIQRTEQGDSAMYLCSSSSGQAVVGYTFGSGTRLTVV.

CDR3 amino acids: CASSPHFPDTQYF. CDR3 bases: TGTGCCAGCAGCCCCCACTTCCCAGATACGCAGTATTTT. The rearrangement uses TRBV9 and TRBJ2-3; D not resolved. Looked up from germline, CDR1 is SGDLS and CDR2 is YYNGEE. V was cut by 4 bases and J by 4 bases, with 10 bases left in between. The CDR3 has 13 amino acids.

The genes are TRBV2 and TRBJ1-2; no clear D gene. V shed 5 bases and J shed 6 bases, with 19 bases lying between them. CDR1 and CDR2 (germline): SNHLY, FYNNEI. The CDR3 covers 15 residues. CDR3 coding DNA: TGTGCCAGCAGTAAAGTTCAGGCCCAGTCCGATGGCTACACCTTC. It codes for CASSKVQAQSDGYTF. The variable domain in full, completed from reference TRBV2 and TRBJ1-2, reads EPEVTQTPSHQVTQMGQEVILRCVPISNHLYFYWYRQILGQKVEFLVSFYNNEISEKSEIFDDQFSVERPDGSNFTLKIRSTKLEDSAMYFCASSKVQAQSDGYTFGSGTRLTVV.

This clone was recorded once. The chain carries TRBV2 and TRBJ1-5; D may be TRBD1 (6 bases). The CDR3 sequence is 16 residues long. Trimming stripped 6 bases from V and 3 bases from J, with 18 bases between. CDR1 and CDR2 from the germline V gene are SNHLY and FYNNEI. DNA for the CDR3: TGTGCCAGCAGAGACGGGACACGAGGGGACAATCAGCCCCAGCATTTT. It yields the protein CASRDGTRGDNQPQHF. The entire variable domain, with the rest obtained from reference TRBV2 and TRBJ1-5, is as follows: EPEVTQTPSHQVTQMGQEVILRCVPISNHLYFYWYRQILGQKVEFLVSFYNNEISEKSEIFDDQFSVERPDGSNFTLKIRSTKLEDSAMYFCASRDGTRGDNQPQHFGDGTRLSIL.

Remarks on this clone: This sample also contains other DNA sequences that code for the same CDR3. The rearrangement joins TRBV5-1 to TRBJ2-7; 11 positions agree with TRBD1. CDR3 length: 14 residues. V dropped 5 bases and J dropped 3; count of bases not matched to a gene: 4. CDR1 SGHRS and CDR2 YFSETQ come from the germline V gene. The chain's CDR3 is CASSSGTGGYEQYF. CDR3 DNA sequence: TGCGCCAGCAGTTCCGGGACAGGGGGCTACGAGCAGTACTTC.

The rearrangement uses TRBV18 and TRBJ1-1; D not resolved. Germline V gene data show CDR1 as KGHSH and CDR2 as LQKENI. V lost 3 bases and J 4 bases, leaving 15 bases between the germline ends. The CDR3 is 15 residues long. The CDR3 nucleotides read TGTGCCAGCTCACCTTCGACGGGGAGCGGCACTGAAGCTTTCTTT. It yields the protein CASSPSTGSGTEAFF. The whole variable domain, filled in from reference TRBV18 and TRBJ1-1, reads NAGVMQNPRHLVRRRGQEARLRCSPMKGHSHVYWYRQLPEEGLKFMVYLQKENIIDESGMPKERFSAEFPKEGPSILRIQQVVRGDSAAYFCASSPSTGSGTEAFFGQGTRLTVV.

The rearrangement uses TRBV18 and TRBJ2-5; 10 nucleotides align to TRBD1. TRBJ2-7 matches the DNA end more closely, so the J call is doubtful. CDR1 KGHSH and CDR2 LQKENI come from the germline V gene. CDR3 length equals 16 residues. Written as DNA, the CDR3 is TGTGCCAGCTCACCCCAAATCCGGGACAGGGGATACGAGCAGTACTTC. Protein sequence: CASSPQIRDRGYEQYF.

This clone was seen a few times. This sequence joins TRBV4-3 and TRBJ2-1; tentative D call: TRBD2 (6 bases). CDR1 LGHNA and CDR2 YSLEER come from the germline V gene. Trimming stripped 0 bases from V and 0 bases from J, with 9 bases between. The CDR3 contains 16 residues. In nucleotides, the CDR3 is TGCGCCAGCAGCCAAGAAGTTAGCGGCTCCTACAATGAGCAGTTCTTC. Translating it yields CASSQEVSGSYNEQFF.

V and J are TRBV15 and TRBJ2-2; no reliable D call. V lost 0 bases to trimming and J lost 8 bases, with 7 bases between them. The CDR3 consists of 13 residues. From germline, CDR1 is LNHNV and CDR2 YYDKDF (reference sequence). CDR3 sequence reads: CATSRDGRGELFF. The CDR3, as DNA: TGTGCCACCAGCAGAGACGGTCGAGGGGAGCTGTTTTTT.

This clone showed up just a few times. The rearrangement joins TRBV4-3 to TRBJ2-3; 8 bases line up with TRBD2. In germline, CDR1 is LGHNA, CDR2 YSLEER. V gave up 2 bases and J gave up 3 bases; unmatched junction bases: 7. There are 16 residues in the CDR3. The CDR3 sequence is CASSQFERGGTDTQYF. The CDR3 nucleotides read TGCGCCAGCAGCCAATTCGAACGGGGGGGTACAGATACGCAGTATTTT.

This chain links TRBV9 with TRBJ1-1, with no clear D. The CDR3 contains 14 residues. In germline, CDR1 is SGDLS, CDR2 YYNGEE. V lost 3 bases and J lost 4, with 13 bases in between. The CDR3 is CASSEAGSSTEAFF. CDR3 in DNA: TGTGCCAGCAGCGAAGCCGGGTCTAGCACTGAAGCTTTCTTT. Full variable domain (rest looked up from reference TRBV9 and TRBJ1-1): DSGVTQTPKHLITATGQRVTLRCSPRSGDLSVYWYQQSLDQGLQFLIQYYNGEERAKGNILERFSAQQFPDLHSELNLSSLELGDSALYFCASSEAGSSTEAFFGQGTRLTVV.

This clone was seen a single time. The chain has TRBV28 and TRBJ1-2; weak D call: TRBD1 (6 bases). The CDR3 spans 16 residues. Germline CDR1 reads MDHEN; CDR2 reads SYDVKM. Deletions cut 3 bases from V and 5 bases from J, with 19 bases between. The CDR3, as DNA: TGTGCCAGCAGTTTCGGGGGGCCGGGGAGGGGTTATGGCTACACCTTC. It codes for CASSFGGPGRGYGYTF.